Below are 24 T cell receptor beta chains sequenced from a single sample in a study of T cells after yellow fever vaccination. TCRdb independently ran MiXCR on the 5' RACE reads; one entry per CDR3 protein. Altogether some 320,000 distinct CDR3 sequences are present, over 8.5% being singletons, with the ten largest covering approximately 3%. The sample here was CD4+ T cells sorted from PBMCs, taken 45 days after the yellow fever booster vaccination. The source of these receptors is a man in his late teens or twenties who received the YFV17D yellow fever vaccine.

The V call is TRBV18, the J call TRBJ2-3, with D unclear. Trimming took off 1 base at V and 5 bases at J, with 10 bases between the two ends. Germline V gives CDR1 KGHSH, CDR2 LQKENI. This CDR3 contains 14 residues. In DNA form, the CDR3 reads TGTGCCAGCTCACCACAGGGTTCGAAAGATACGCAGTATTTT. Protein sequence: CASSPQGSKDTQYF.

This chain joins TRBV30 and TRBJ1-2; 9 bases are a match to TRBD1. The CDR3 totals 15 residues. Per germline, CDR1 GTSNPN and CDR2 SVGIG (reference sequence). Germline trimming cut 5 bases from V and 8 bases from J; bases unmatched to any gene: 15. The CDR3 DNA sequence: TGTGCCTGGGTTTACCGGGACAGGGATCTATTCGGCTACACCTTC. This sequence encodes CAWVYRDRDLFGYTF.

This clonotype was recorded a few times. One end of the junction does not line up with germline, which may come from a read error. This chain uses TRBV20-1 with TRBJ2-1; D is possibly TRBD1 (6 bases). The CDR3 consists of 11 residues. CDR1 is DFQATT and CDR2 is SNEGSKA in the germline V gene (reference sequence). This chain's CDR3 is CSASSRGHSIF. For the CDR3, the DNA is TGCAGTGCTAGCAGTAGGGGACATTCGATCTTC.

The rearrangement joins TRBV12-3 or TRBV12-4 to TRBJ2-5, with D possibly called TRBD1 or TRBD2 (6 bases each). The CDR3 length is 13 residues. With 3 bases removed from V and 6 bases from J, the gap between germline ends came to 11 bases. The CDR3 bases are TGTGCCAGCAGTTTGTACGGGGGCCAGACCCAGTACTTC. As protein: CASSLYGGQTQYF.

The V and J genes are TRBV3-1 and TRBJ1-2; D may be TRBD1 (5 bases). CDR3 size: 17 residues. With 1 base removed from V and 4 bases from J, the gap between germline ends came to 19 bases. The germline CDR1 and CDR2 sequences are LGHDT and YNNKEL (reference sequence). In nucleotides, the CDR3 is TGTGCCAGCAGCCAAGTTCGGGGAGGGGCGGGGCTCTATGGCTACACCTTC. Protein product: CASSQVRGGAGLYGYTF. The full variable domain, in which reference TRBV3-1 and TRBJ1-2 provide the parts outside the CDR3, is DTAVSQTPKYLVTQMGNDKSIKCEQNLGHDTMYWYKQDSKKFLKIMFSYNNKELIINETVPNRFSPKSPDKAHLNLHINSLELGDSAVYFCASSQVRGGAGLYGYTFGSGTRLTVV.

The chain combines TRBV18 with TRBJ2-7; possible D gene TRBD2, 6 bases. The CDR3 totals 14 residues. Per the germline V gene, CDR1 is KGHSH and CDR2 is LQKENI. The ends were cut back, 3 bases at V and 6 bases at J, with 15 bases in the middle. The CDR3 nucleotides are TGTGCCAGCTCACCGGGGGGACCCCCGTTCGAGCAGTACTTC. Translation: CASSPGGPPFEQYF.

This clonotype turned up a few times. CDR3: CASSVFGVETEAFF. For the CDR3, the DNA is TGTGCCAGCAGCGTATTTGGAGTAGAGACTGAAGCTTTCTTT. The V call is TRBV9, the J call TRBJ1-1; no clear D gene. The ends were cut back, 1 base at V and 5 bases at J, with 12 bases in the middle. CDR3 length equals 14 residues. Germline V gene sequence: CDR1 SGDLS, CDR2 YYNGEE.

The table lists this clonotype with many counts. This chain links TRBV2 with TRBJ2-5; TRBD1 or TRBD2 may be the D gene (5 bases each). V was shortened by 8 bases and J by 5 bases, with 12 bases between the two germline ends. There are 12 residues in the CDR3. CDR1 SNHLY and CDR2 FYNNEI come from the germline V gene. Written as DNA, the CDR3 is TGTGCCAGCGGGGGTGCAGTCGAGACCCAGTACTTC. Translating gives CASGGAVETQYF. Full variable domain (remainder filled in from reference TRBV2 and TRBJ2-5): EPEVTQTPSHQVTQMGQEVILRCVPISNHLYFYWYRQILGQKVEFLVSFYNNEISEKSEIFDDQFSVERPDGSNFTLKIRSTKLEDSAMYFCASGGAVETQYFGPGTRLLVL.

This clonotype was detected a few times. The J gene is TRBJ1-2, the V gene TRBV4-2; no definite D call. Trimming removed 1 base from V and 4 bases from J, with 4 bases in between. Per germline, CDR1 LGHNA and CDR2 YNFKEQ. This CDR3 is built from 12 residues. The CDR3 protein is CASSQALYGYTF. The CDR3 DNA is TGTGCCAGCAGCCAAGCCCTCTATGGCTACACCTTC.

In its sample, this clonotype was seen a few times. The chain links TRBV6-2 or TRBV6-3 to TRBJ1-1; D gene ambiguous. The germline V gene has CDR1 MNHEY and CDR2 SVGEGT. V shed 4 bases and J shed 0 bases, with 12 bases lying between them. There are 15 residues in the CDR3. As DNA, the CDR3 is TGTGCCAGCAGTTTCCGACACCTAATGAACACTGAAGCTTTCTTT. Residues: CASSFRHLMNTEAFF.

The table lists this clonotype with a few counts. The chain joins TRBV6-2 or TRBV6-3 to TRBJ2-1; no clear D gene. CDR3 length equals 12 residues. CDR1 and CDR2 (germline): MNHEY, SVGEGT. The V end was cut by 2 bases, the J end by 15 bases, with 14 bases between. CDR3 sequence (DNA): TGTGCCAGCAGTTACCCAACATCCGATGTGTTCTTC. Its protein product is CASSYPTSDVFF.

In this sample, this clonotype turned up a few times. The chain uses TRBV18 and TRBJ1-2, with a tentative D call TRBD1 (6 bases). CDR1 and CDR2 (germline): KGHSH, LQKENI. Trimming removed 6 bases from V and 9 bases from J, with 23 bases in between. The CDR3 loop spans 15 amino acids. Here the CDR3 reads CASSKNREWLESYTF. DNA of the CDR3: TGTGCCAGCTCCAAGAACAGGGAATGGTTGGAAAGCTACACCTTC.

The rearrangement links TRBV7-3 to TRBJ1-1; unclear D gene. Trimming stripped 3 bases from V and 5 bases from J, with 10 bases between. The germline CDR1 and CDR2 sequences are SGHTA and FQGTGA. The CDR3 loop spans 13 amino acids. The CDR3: CASSFHPETEAFF. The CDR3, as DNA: TGTGCCAGCAGCTTCCATCCCGAGACTGAAGCTTTCTTT.

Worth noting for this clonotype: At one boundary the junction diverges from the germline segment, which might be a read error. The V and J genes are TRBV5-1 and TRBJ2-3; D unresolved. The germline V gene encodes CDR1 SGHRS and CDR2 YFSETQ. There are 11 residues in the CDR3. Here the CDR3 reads CASSLTDTHYF. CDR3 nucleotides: TGCGCCAGCAGCTTGACCGATACGCATTATTTT. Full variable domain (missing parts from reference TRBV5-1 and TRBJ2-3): KAGVTQTPRYLIKTRGQQVTLSCSPISGHRSVSWYQQTPGQGLQFLFEYFSETQRNKGNFPGRFSGRQFSNSRSEMNVSTLELGDSALYLCASSLTDTHYFGPGTRLTVL.

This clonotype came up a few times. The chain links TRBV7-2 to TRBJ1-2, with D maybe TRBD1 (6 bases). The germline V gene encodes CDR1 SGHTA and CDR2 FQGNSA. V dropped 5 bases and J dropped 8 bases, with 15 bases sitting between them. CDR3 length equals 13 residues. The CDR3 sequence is CASSPGQQGGYTF. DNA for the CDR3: TGTGCCAGCAGCCCCGGACAGCAGGGGGGCTACACCTTC.

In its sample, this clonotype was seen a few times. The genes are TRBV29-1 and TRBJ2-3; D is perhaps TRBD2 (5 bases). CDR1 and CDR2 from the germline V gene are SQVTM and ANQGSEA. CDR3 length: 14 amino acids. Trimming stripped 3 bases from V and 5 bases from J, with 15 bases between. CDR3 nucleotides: TGCAGCGTTGACCCCCTCAGAGGAGGAGATACGCAGTATTTT. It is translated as CSVDPLRGGDTQYF.

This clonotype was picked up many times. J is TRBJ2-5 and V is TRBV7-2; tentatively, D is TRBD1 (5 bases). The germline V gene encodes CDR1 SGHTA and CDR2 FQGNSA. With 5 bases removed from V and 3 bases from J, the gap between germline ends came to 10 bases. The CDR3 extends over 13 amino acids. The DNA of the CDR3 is TGTGCCAGCAGCCGCCAGGGTAAAGAGACCCAGTACTTC. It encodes CASSRQGKETQYF.

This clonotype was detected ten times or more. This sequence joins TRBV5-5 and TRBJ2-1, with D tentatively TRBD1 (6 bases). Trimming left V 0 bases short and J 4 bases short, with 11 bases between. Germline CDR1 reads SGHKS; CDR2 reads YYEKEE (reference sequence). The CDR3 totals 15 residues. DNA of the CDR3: TGTGCCAGCAGCTTGGGTCAGGGGTTTTACAATGAGCAGTTCTTC. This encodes CASSLGQGFYNEQFF.

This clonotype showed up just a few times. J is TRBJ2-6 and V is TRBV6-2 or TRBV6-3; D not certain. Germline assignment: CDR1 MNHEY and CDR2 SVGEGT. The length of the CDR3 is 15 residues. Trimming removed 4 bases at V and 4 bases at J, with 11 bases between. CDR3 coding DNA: TGTGCCAGCAGTTCGATCTTGAGGGGGGCCAACGTCCTGACTTTC. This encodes CASSSILRGANVLTF.

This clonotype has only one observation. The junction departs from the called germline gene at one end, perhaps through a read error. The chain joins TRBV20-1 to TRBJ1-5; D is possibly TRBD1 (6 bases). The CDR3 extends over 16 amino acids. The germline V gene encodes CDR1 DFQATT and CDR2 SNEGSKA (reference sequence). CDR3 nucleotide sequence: TGCAGTGCTAGAGATCAAGGCAGGGGCGGCAATCAGGCCCAGCATTTT. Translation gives CSARDQGRGGNQAQHF.

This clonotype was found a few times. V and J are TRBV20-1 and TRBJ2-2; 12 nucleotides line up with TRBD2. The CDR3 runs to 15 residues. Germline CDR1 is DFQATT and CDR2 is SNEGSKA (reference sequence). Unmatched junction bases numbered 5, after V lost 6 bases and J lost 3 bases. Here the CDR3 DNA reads TGCAGTGCCTTAACTAGCGGGGGGTACACCGGGGAGCTGTTTTTT. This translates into CSALTSGGYTGELFF.

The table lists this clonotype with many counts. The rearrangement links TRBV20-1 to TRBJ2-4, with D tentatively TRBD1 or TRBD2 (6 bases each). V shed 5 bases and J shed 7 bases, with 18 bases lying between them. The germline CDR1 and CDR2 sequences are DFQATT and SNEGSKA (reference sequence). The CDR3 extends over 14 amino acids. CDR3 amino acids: CSAPMGGAENIQYF. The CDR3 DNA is TGCAGTGCTCCTATGGGGGGCGCAGAGAACATTCAGTACTTC.

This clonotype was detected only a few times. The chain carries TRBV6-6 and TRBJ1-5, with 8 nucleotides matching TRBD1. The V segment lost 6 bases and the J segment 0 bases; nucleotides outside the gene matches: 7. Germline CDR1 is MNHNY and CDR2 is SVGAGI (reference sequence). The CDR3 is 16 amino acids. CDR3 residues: CASRRTGRFSNQPQHF. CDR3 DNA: TGTGCCAGCAGGCGGACAGGGCGCTTTAGCAATCAGCCCCAGCATTTT.

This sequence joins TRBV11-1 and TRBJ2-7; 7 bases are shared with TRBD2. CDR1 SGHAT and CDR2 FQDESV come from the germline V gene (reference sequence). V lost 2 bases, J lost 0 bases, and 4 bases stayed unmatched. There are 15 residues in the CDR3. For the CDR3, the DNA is TGTGCCAGCAGCTTAAGCGGGGTCAGCTCCTACGAGCAGTACGTC. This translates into CASSLSGVSSYEQYV.